Described below is a single TCR beta chain sequence and its context. The sample belongs to a study of technical replicates of blood from a handful of donors. The assay was immunoSEQ multiplex PCR, and TCRdb's table has in-frame clones only and misses some. Found here are 60,000 to 65,000 clones, 70% to 90% of them singletons; the top ten hold approximately 5%. This CDR3 is built from 16 residues. CDR1 is MNHNY and CDR2 is SVGAGI in the germline V gene (reference sequence). Deletions cut 0 bases from V and 0 bases from J, with 12 bases between. The chain recombines TRBV6-6 with TRBJ2-7; D gene unclear. The receptor's source is a human donor in good health. Some clones in this sample may be carry-over from other donors' samples. Sequenced input: PBMCs. CDR3 in DNA: TGTGCCAGCAGTTACTCATCGAACCTACCCTCCTACGAGCAGTACTTC. Translated: CASSYSSNLPSYEQYF.